This T cell receptor beta chain comes out of a study of blood T cell repertoires in COVID-19. Study summary: COVID-19 samples from acute and convalescent phases originated in the United States, Italy and Spain. PBMCs, B-cell-depleted T cells, or T cells provided the cDNA or gDNA that made up the material.

In the authors' workflow: Estimation of nucleated cell counts relied on the amplification of reference gene primers. Profiling relied on immunoSEQ multiplex PCR, and the TCRdb table lists in-frame clones only, not all of them. V and J calls and clone size come straight from that table; D and trimming were deduced from the DNA. Seen here are some 100,000 clones, over 80% observed once, and the top ten hold under 7.5%. Germline values: CDR1 LGHDT, CDR2 YNNKEL (reference sequence). V was pared by 4 bases and J by 4 bases, with 8 bases between. This CDR3 comprises 12 residues. This receptor was obtained from a woman aged 60-75 years with active COVID-19. Input material: peripheral blood. The V gene is TRBV3-1 (or the pseudogene TRBV3-2), the J gene TRBJ2-7; weak D call: TRBD1 (5 bases). The CDR3 nucleotides are TGTGCCAGCAGCCCCGGACAATACGAGCAGTACTTC. Translated: CASSPGQYEQYF.